The rows below give T cell receptor beta chains drawn from one sample of a study of shared clonotypes between healthy human individuals. Clones were read by immunoSEQ multiplex PCR, and TCRdb kept only the in-frame ones, dropping some. The sample has fewer than 3 million clones, 85% to 95% seen once. The sample was naive CD4+ T cells from PBMCs. The receptor source for this set is a man in his late teens or twenties in good health. Some clones in this sample may be carry-over from other donors' samples. The CDR3 runs from the conserved cysteine through the conserved F or W. Each record gives: D gene, V gene, J gene, clone size, CDR3 protein. A D gene is named only where the DNA matches it firmly. Not all rows give a size; the values are once, few, many and, for expanded clones, a class.

NA	TRBV27	TRBJ1-3	NA	CASSPRTGAGNTIYF
TRBD1	TRBV7-9	TRBJ2-7	NA	CASSSRTGGDEQYF
NA	TRBV5-4	TRBJ2-7	NA	CASSLGATVSYEQYF
TRBD1	TRBV6-5	TRBJ2-7	NA	CASSNRGRYEQYF
TRBD1	TRBV6-5	TRBJ2-7	NA	CASRVGTGRYEQYF
TRBD2	TRBV7-2	TRBJ2-3	NA	CASSLMASGISTDTQYF
NA	TRBV5-4	TRBJ1-1	NA	CASSSDSLRNTEAFF
NA	TRBV5-1	TRBJ1-1	NA	CASSFRENTEAFF
TRBD1	TRBV7-9	TRBJ2-1	NA	CASSLGQGRWSYNEQFF
NA	TRBV9	TRBJ1-2	NA	CASSGLGQAYGYTF
NA	TRBV2	TRBJ1-5	NA	CASSRENQPQHF
TRBD1	TRBV2	TRBJ2-2	NA	CASKGGRNTGELFF
NA	TRBV14	TRBJ2-7	NA	CASSNYVGRTYEQYF
NA	TRBV27	TRBJ1-4	NA	CASRPTGSEKLFF
NA	TRBV5-1	TRBJ2-7	NA	CASSLGLDYEQYF
NA	TRBV30	TRBJ1-2	NA	CAWLTLGQNIYGYTF
TRBD1	TRBV19	TRBJ2-2	NA	CASRPTGTFGTGELFF
NA	TRBV6-5	TRBJ2-3	NA	CASSPRRRAVDTQYF
TRBD1	TRBV2	TRBJ1-1	once	CASGRQGFGTEAFF
NA	TRBV5-1	TRBJ2-3	NA	CASSLEPGPLADTQYF
NA	TRBV28	TRBJ1-3	NA	CASSLPDRNSGNTIYF
TRBD2	TRBV28	TRBJ2-7	NA	CASGTTSGTYEQYF
TRBD2	TRBV9	TRBJ2-3	NA	CASSVVSSGESYF
NA	TRBV19	TRBJ1-5	few	CASSIGGGQPQHF
TRBD2	TRBV5-6	TRBJ2-6	NA	CASSLYGRAGANVLTF
TRBD1	TRBV18	TRBJ2-6	once	CASSRPGTGGSGANVLTF
NA	TRBV7-2	TRBJ1-1	NA	CASSAGGRYTEAFF
NA	TRBV5-1	TRBJ1-6	NA	CASSFESHNSPLHF
NA	TRBV30	TRBJ2-7	NA	CAWGAGGYEQYF
NA	TRBV20-1	TRBJ1-1	NA	CSARAVAEAFF
TRBD1	TRBV4-3	TRBJ1-3	NA	CASSQAGQAFSGNTIYF
NA	TRBV9	TRBJ1-3	NA	CASSVAFGGNSGNTIYF
NA	TRBV14	TRBJ1-3	NA	CASSQGLPRGNTIYF
NA	TRBV5-1	TRBJ2-5	NA	CASSLAGRSTQYF
NA	TRBV29-1	TRBJ1-5	once	CSVRDGYDSNQPQHF
TRBD1	TRBV28	TRBJ2-7	NA	CASSPGGTGGYEQYF
NA	TRBV4-1	TRBJ2-4	NA	CASSQGQVGGWVQYF
NA	TRBV7-9	TRBJ2-1	NA	CASSLELVRVDEQFF
NA	TRBV7-9	TRBJ2-7	NA	CASSRWMIAAPSEQYF
NA	TRBV29-1	TRBJ2-1	NA	CSVEGQLSSYNEQFF
NA	TRBV6-6	TRBJ1-5	once	CASSYSRGSNQPQHF
TRBD1	TRBV19	TRBJ1-2	NA	CASSSGDRLYGYTF
NA	TRBV4-2	TRBJ1-4	NA	CASSQVFMGASLTFATNEKLFF
TRBD1	TRBV6-5	TRBJ2-7	NA	CASSYSTTGVGNEQYF